Below, one T cell receptor beta chain is given with its context. The data are from a study of blood T cell repertoires in COVID-19. Followed over time, Seattle patients had been enrolled while infection was active. TCRdb's copy holds only in-frame clones and misses some; the assay was immunoSEQ multiplex PCR. Of some 200,000 clones in the sample, roughly four fifths are singletons; the top ten hold roughly 5.1%. The sample taken for sequencing was peripheral blood. This TCR was sampled from a woman in her seventies with COVID-19, enrolled during active disease.

The CDR3: CASSLWGQGILNNSPLHF. In DNA form, the CDR3 reads TGTGCCAGCAGCTTATGGGGACAGGGGATCCTTAACAATTCACCCCTCCACTTT. The chain uses TRBV7-8 and TRBJ1-6, with TRBD1 identical over 10 bases. Germline V gene lookup returns CDR1 SGHVS and CDR2 FQNEAQ. The CDR3 consists of 18 residues. V gave up 2 bases and J gave up 7 bases; unmatched junction bases: 11. Full variable domain (remainder filled in from reference TRBV7-8 and TRBJ1-6): GAGVSQSPRYKVAKRGQDVALRCDPISGHVSLFWYQQALGQGPEFLTYFQNEAQLDKSGLPSDRFFAERPEGSVSTLKIQRTQQEDSAVYLCASSLWGQGILNNSPLHFGNGTRLTVT.